This TCR beta chain is drawn from a study of blood T cell repertoires in COVID-19. For the study at large: The United States, Italy and Spain were the sources of the acute and convalescent COVID-19 samples. PBMCs, B-cell-depleted T cells, or T cells were the source of the cDNA or gDNA that made up the material.

Germline V gene data show CDR1 as LGHDT and CDR2 as YNNKEL (reference sequence). The CDR3 contains 14 residues. Trimming took 8 bases from V and 4 from J; bases not matched to a gene: 7. Some clones are missing from TCRdb's copy, which holds only in-frame ones; the method was immunoSEQ multiplex PCR. The table includes roughly 160,000 clones, more than 65% detected once. This TCR was sampled from a woman in her thirties or forties with acute COVID-19. Sample: PBMCs or T cells enriched from blood (not recorded which). This rearrangement joins TRBV3-1 (or the pseudogene TRBV3-2) to TRBJ2-1, with 8 positions matching TRBD1. The DNA of the CDR3 is TGTGCCAGCGACTCAGGACAGGGTTACAATGAGCAGTTCTTC. Translated: CASDSGQGYNEQFF.